These T cell receptor beta chains were read from a single sample in a study of T cell responses to AZD1222 COVID-19 vaccine. Clones were sequenced by immunoSEQ multiplex PCR, and TCRdb holds only the in-frame ones, with some missing. The table has about 120,000 clones, 90% seen once. Sequencing was performed on peripheral blood, taken 28 days after the second dose of the MenACWY control vaccine. Receptor source: an adult who received the MenACWY meningococcal vaccine as a control. Both conserved end residues are part of each CDR3. The order of the fields is J gene, D gene, V gene, clone size, CDR3 DNA, CDR3 protein. The D gene is left open where the match is weak. Some rows mark clone size as missing; the rest say once, few, many or name a class of expanded clone.

TRBJ1-4,TRBD1,TRBV28,once,TGTGCCAGCAGTTCTCCTGGGGGGGGACAGTCATTTGAAAAACTGTTTTTT,CASSSPGGGQSFEKLFF
TRBJ2-5,TRBD1,TRBV5-4,-,TGTGCCAGCAGCACCAGGACAGGGGGTTTTCACGAGACCCAGTACTTC,CASSTRTGGFHETQYF
TRBJ2-2,TRBD2,TRBV6-5,-,TGTGCCAGCCTCCATCCAGGGAGGGACACCGGGGAGCTGTTTTTT,CASLHPGRDTGELFF
TRBJ2-1,-,TRBV5-1,-,TGCGCCAGCAGCTTGGGGGGGTTAGGCAATGAGCAGTTCTTC,CASSLGGLGNEQFF
TRBJ2-1,-,TRBV7-9,-,TGTGCCAGCAGCTTAACTTCCTCCTACAATGAGCAGTTCTTC,CASSLTSSYNEQFF
TRBJ1-5,TRBD1,TRBV19,-,TGTGCCAGTAGTAGTCTAGGGGGCCAAAATCAGCCCCAGCATTTT,CASSSLGGQNQPQHF
TRBJ1-1,-,TRBV2,once,TGTGCCAGCAGGACACAGGGTGAGACTGAAGCTTTCTTT,CASRTQGETEAFF
TRBJ2-7,TRBD1,TRBV9,once,TGTGCCAGCAGCGTGGGAGACAGGGTCTACGAGCAGTACTTC,CASSVGDRVYEQYF
TRBJ2-3,TRBD2,TRBV7-6,-,TGTGCCAGCAGCTTCCCACATAGCGGGTCAGAAGGCACAGATACGCAGTATTTT,CASSFPHSGSEGTDTQYF
TRBJ2-3,-,TRBV4-1,-,TGCGCCAGCTGGGGGGGCGCGGGGGCAGATACGCAGTATTTT,CASWGGAGADTQYF
TRBJ1-5,-,TRBV5-6,once,TGTGCCAGCAGCCAGAGCGGTAGGAGAAGCAATCAGCCCCAGCATTTT,CASSQSGRRSNQPQHF
TRBJ2-2,-,TRBV7-8,-,TGTGCCAGCAGCCTGGGGGCAACCGGGGAGCTGTTTTTT,CASSLGATGELFF
TRBJ2-1,-,TRBV10-1,-,TGCGCCAGCAGTGATTCCGGGTGGCGTGGGGGCTACAATGAGCAGTTCTTC,CASSDSGWRGGYNEQFF
TRBJ1-4,-,TRBV28,-,TGTGCCAGCAGTTTTCTCCCGGAGGAAAAACTGTTTTTT,CASSFLPEEKLFF
TRBJ2-5,TRBD2,TRBV9,-,TGTGCCAGCAGCGTAGAAGCGGGAGGGCCCCAGGAGACCCAGTACTTC,CASSVEAGGPQETQYF
TRBJ1-4,TRBD1,TRBV19,-,TGTGCCAGTAGTATCCCCGGGACAGGGAACGAAAAACTGTTTTTT,CASSIPGTGNEKLFF
TRBJ1-4,-,TRBV6-5,-,TGTGCCAGTGGGTGGTGGGGGGCAAGGAATGAAAAACTGTTTTTT,CASGWWGARNEKLFF
TRBJ1-4,TRBD1,TRBV9,-,TGTGCCAGCAGCGCCATTCCGACAGGGGGAGTTAATGAAAAACTGTTTTTT,CASSAIPTGGVNEKLFF
TRBJ1-1,-,TRBV5-8,-,TGTGCCAGCAGCTTGCCCGACCGATACATGAACACTGAAGCTTTCTTT,CASSLPDRYMNTEAFF
TRBJ2-3,-,TRBV18,-,TGTGCCAGCTCATTCGATTTGTTGGTCACAGATACGCAGTATTTT,CASSFDLLVTDTQYF
TRBJ2-1,-,TRBV5-8,-,TGTGCCAGCAGCTTGCCCCTACAGGGACCGAGGTACAATGAGCAGTTCTTC,CASSLPLQGPRYNEQFF
TRBJ2-1,TRBD2,TRBV2,-,TGTGCCAGCACCGCGACCGGGACTACCAATGAGCAGTTCTTC,CASTATGTTNEQFF
TRBJ2-7,TRBD1,TRBV28,-,TGTGCCAGCAGTTGGCCGGGACAGGGCTACGAGCAGTACTTC,CASSWPGQGYEQYF
TRBJ2-2,TRBD1,TRBV18,-,TGTGCCAGCTCGCGACAGGGGGCGAACACCGGGGAGCTGTTTTTT,CASSRQGANTGELFF
TRBJ2-5,-,TRBV5-8,-,TGTGCCAGCAGCTTGTTGCGGATAACCCAGTACTTC,CASSLLRITQYF
TRBJ2-3,TRBD1,TRBV6-1,-,TGTGCCAGCAGTGAAGACAGGGGGCAGGCAGATACGCAGTATTTT,CASSEDRGQADTQYF
TRBJ2-7,-,TRBV5-6,-,TGTGCCAGCAGCCCAAGATGGCCGGGACCAACTGTTAAAGGTTCCGAGCAGTACTTC,CASSPRWPGPTVKGSEQYF
TRBJ2-1,TRBD2,TRBV7-8,-,TGTGCCAGCAGCTCCGTAGCGGGCGACTCCTACAATGAGCAGTTCTTC,CASSSVAGDSYNEQFF
TRBJ2-4,-,TRBV18,-,TGTGCCAGCTCACCAGAAAGGCAGGGGCAAAACATTCAGTACTTC,CASSPERQGQNIQYF
TRBJ2-3,TRBD2,TRBV7-2,-,TGTGCCAGCAGCTTTCGAGCGGGAGGGGGGGATACGCAGTATTTT,CASSFRAGGGDTQYF
TRBJ2-1,-,TRBV11-3,-,TGTGCCAGCAGCACCCGGGACTCCTACAATGAGCAGTTCTTC,CASSTRDSYNEQFF
TRBJ2-5,TRBD2,TRBV7-2,-,TGTGCCAGCAGCCGCGGGGGTCAAGAGACCCAGTACTTC,CASSRGGQETQYF
TRBJ1-5,-,TRBV10-3,-,TGTGCCATCAGTGCCGGGGGCGAATATCAGCCCCAGCATTTT,CAISAGGEYQPQHF
TRBJ1-1,-,TRBV10-1,-,TGCGCCAGCAGTGGCGGATCGGTGAACACTGAAGCTTTCTTT,CASSGGSVNTEAFF
TRBJ1-2,-,TRBV30,-,TGTGCCTGGAACGGTGGTGATGGCTACACCTTC,CAWNGGDGYTF
TRBJ2-2,-,TRBV5-1,-,TGCGCCAGCAGCTTGGAAAGTCAGAAGAACACCGGGGAGCTGTTTTTT,CASSLESQKNTGELFF
TRBJ2-1,-,TRBV6-5,-,TGTGCCAGCAGTACAACGGGGGCGGACTACAATGAGCAGTTCTTC,CASSTTGADYNEQFF
TRBJ2-3,TRBD1,TRBV6-2/TRBV6-3,once,TGTGCCAGCAGTTACGGGACAGGGGAGCCAGATACGCAGTATTTT,CASSYGTGEPDTQYF
TRBJ2-3,-,TRBV12-3/TRBV12-4,-,TGTGCCAGCAAGGGTTATCGGGCGGATACGCAGTATTTT,CASKGYRADTQYF
TRBJ2-7,-,TRBV4-2,-,TGTGCCAGCAGCCAAGAGAGGGGGTCAAGGAGCTCCTACGAGCAGTACTTC,CASSQERGSRSSYEQYF
TRBJ2-2,-,TRBV11-2,-,TGTGCCAGCAGCTTAGATCGGGGACCGAACACCGGGGAGCTGTTTTTT,CASSLDRGPNTGELFF
TRBJ2-7,-,TRBV11-2,-,TGTGCCAGCAGCCAGAGTCACTACGAGCAGTACTTC,CASSQSHYEQYF
TRBJ1-3,-,TRBV6-5,-,TGTGCCAGCATTGGGTCTGGAAACACCATATATTTT,CASIGSGNTIYF